The clone carrying this TCR beta chain appeared a single time. Germline CDR1 reads SGHTA; CDR2 reads FQGNSA. This CDR3 contains 13 residues. J gave up 5 bases and V 3 bases, and 1 base lay outside the gene matches. The sequencing template was cDNA reverse transcribed from extracted RNA. TCRdb keeps only in-frame clones here, not all; method: immunoSEQ multiplex PCR. The sample holds 140,000 to 150,000 clones; roughly three fifths are singletons and the top ten take 5% to 7%. Peripheral blood, together with lesional scalp punch biopsies, was collected from alopecia areata patients. Both CD4+ and CD8+ T cells were separated by sorting PBMCs. This entry is derived from a study of CD8+ T cells in alopecia areata.

The receptor was derived from a human donor with alopecia areata. The sequences come from CD4+ T cells sorted from blood, collected at week 0. This chain joins TRBV7-2 and TRBJ2-3; 8 bases fit TRBD2. Here the CDR3 DNA reads TGTGCCAGCAGCTTCCGGGGGGGAGATACGCAGTATTTT. Translated: CASSFRGGDTQYF.